This T cell receptor beta chain was recovered during a study of shared clonotypes between healthy human individuals. Comment on this clone: The target antigen is unknown.

Notes on the study in general: A reduction in generation probabilities was seen for non-shared clonotypes relative to those shared by all four donors.

Donation came from healthy HIV-negative adults that had no recent acute infections or vaccinations. Caucasian adults living in Nashville, Tennessee, provided all samples. Germline V CDR1 and CDR2: GTSNPN, SVGIG (reference sequence). Trimming left V 2 bases short and J 3 bases short, with 13 bases between. This CDR3 has 15 amino acids. Libraries were prepared by immunoSEQ multiplex PCR; TCRdb keeps only in-frame clonotypes and omits some of them. The profile shows over a million clones, around 97% of them singletons. This TCR was recovered from a man aged 30-40 years in good health. Input material: naive CD4+ T cells sorted from blood. Stated subset: CD45RA+ positively selected. The chain is built from TRBV30 and TRBJ2-2, with a tentative D call TRBD1 (5 bases). CDR3 sequence: CAWSLRGRYTGELFF. Here the CDR3 DNA reads TGTGCCTGGAGTCTAAGGGGCCGGTACACCGGGGAGCTGTTTTTT.